This TCR beta chain was documented in a study of cytomegalovirus exposure and HLA in healthy donors. Only in-frame clones appear in the TCRdb table, and some are missing; sequencing was by immunoSEQ multiplex PCR. The table records some 180,000 clones, about 81% of them present only once. Germline V CDR1 and CDR2: SGHNT, YYREEE (reference sequence). The CDR3 consists of 16 residues. J lost 2 bases, V lost 2 bases, and 5 bases had no gene match. The sequenced material came from PBMCs. This TCR derives from a woman aged 30 to 39 in good health and CMV-seronegative. The genes are TRBV5-4 and TRBJ2-2; TRBD2 agrees at 8 bases. In DNA form, the CDR3 reads TGTGCCAGCAGCTTTTGGTGGACTAGCAACACCGGGGAGCTGTTTTTT. It is translated as CASSFWWTSNTGELFF.